The 22 T cell receptor beta chains presented below share a single source sample, sequenced in a study of blood T cell repertoires in COVID-19. Method: immunoSEQ multiplex PCR; TCRdb's copy keeps in-frame clones and lacks some. The table includes approximately 15,000 clones, roughly 80% detected once. The sequenced material came from peripheral blood. The receptors were sampled from a human donor in a cohort sampled during active COVID-19.

This clone was found a few times. The chain carries TRBV4-1 and TRBJ2-1; D might be TRBD1 (6 bases). The CDR3 covers 18 residues. Trimming took off 1 base at V and 2 bases at J, with 18 bases between the two ends. The germline V gene has CDR1 MGHRA and CDR2 YSYEKL. CDR3 region: CASSQVGALWVAYNEQFF. The CDR3 nucleotides are TGCGCCAGCAGCCAAGTGGGGGCCTTGTGGGTCGCCTACAATGAGCAGTTCTTC.

The rearrangement links TRBV3-1 (or the pseudogene TRBV3-2) to TRBJ2-3, with D possibly TRBD2 on 6 matching bases. V lost 3 bases, J lost 9 bases, and 13 bases lay in between. Germline CDR1 LGHDT, CDR2 YNNKEL (reference sequence). The CDR3 sequence is 13 residues long. The CDR3 sequence is CASSHLTSATQYF. The CDR3 DNA follows: TGTGCCAGCAGCCACCTGACTAGTGCGACGCAGTATTTT.

By frequency in the sample, this clone is medium-sized. This rearrangement joins TRBV5-1 to TRBJ2-1, with a possible D match to TRBD1 (6 bases). Germline CDR1 and CDR2: SGHRS and YFSETQ. This CDR3 comprises 12 residues. V gave up 4 bases and J gave up 8 bases, with 10 bases separating them. The CDR3 region is CASSPQGHEQFF. CDR3 nucleotides: TGCGCCAGCAGCCCGCAGGGGCATGAGCAGTTCTTC. The full variable domain, completed using reference TRBV5-1 and TRBJ2-1, is KAGVTQTPRYLIKTRGQQVTLSCSPISGHRSVSWYQQTPGQGLQFLFEYFSETQRNKGNFPGRFSGRQFSNSRSEMNVSTLELGDSALYLCASSPQGHEQFFGPGTRLTVL.

The V and J genes are TRBV27 and TRBJ2-5; the match to TRBD1 covers 9 bases. There are 14 residues in the CDR3. Losses at the gene ends were 8 bases for V and 4 bases for J; bases not matched to a gene: 8. The germline gives CDR1 MNHEY, CDR2 SMNVEV (reference sequence). CDR3 residues: CASAPQGAVETQYF. CDR3 bases: TGTGCCAGCGCTCCACAGGGGGCGGTAGAGACCCAGTACTTC.

V usage is TRBV28 and J usage is TRBJ1-1; perhaps TRBD1 as D (5 bases). Trimming left V 10 bases short and J 4 bases short, with 16 bases between. The CDR3 has 13 residues. CDR1 MDHEN and CDR2 SYDVKM come from the germline V gene. The CDR3 DNA sequence: TGTGCCACCATTAAAAGGGGCTTCACTGAAGCTTTCTTT. Amino acid sequence: CATIKRGFTEAFF.

This chain joins TRBV28 and TRBJ2-7, with D possibly TRBD2 on 6 matching bases. CDR1 is MDHEN and CDR2 is SYDVKM in the germline V gene. The V end lost 9 bases, the J end lost 3 bases, and 15 bases lay between the germline ends. CDR3 length equals 13 residues. CDR3 nucleotides: TGTGCCAGTTTGGGGACTCGCAACTACGAGCAGTACTTC. This translates into CASLGTRNYEQYF.

This clone was seen once. The chain links TRBV15 to TRBJ2-3; 10 nucleotides agree with TRBD2. Looked up from germline, CDR1 is LNHNV and CDR2 is YYDKDF (reference sequence). The CDR3 totals 15 residues. V trimming: 7 bases; J trimming: 6 bases; junction bases outside the gene matches: 10. The CDR3 spells CATTPLAGVGDTQYF. For the CDR3, the DNA is TGTGCCACCACCCCTCTAGCGGGAGTTGGGGATACGCAGTATTTT.

V is TRBV2 and J is TRBJ2-1; TRBD2 matches 8 bases. Germline CDR1 and CDR2: SNHLY and FYNNEI. V gave up 6 bases and J gave up 2 bases; unmatched junction bases: 6. This CDR3 is built from 15 residues. The CDR3 sequence: CASRDGLAPYNEQFF. The CDR3 nucleotides read TGTGCCAGCAGAGACGGACTAGCTCCCTACAATGAGCAGTTCTTC.

The rearrangement uses TRBV27 and TRBJ2-1; D is perhaps TRBD2 (5 bases). CDR3 length: 13 residues. Germline V gene lookup returns CDR1 MNHEY and CDR2 SMNVEV (reference sequence). Trimming took 5 bases from V and 3 from J, leaving 8 bases between them. CDR3 in DNA: TGTGCCAGCAGTCCTACTAGCTACAATGAGCAGTTCTTC. Its protein product is CASSPTSYNEQFF.

The chain has TRBV6-1 and TRBJ1-4; D possibly corresponds to TRBD1 (5 bases). This CDR3 is built from 14 residues. The ends were cut back, 3 bases at V and 8 bases at J, with 13 bases in the middle. Germline CDR1 reads MNHNS; CDR2 reads SASEGT. CDR3 DNA: TGTGCCAGCAGTGATTCGACAGTCCTCGAAAAACTGTTTTTT. It codes for CASSDSTVLEKLFF.

The rearrangement joins TRBV7-3 to TRBJ1-1; 7 bases are a match to TRBD1. V was pared by 6 bases and J by 8 bases, with 3 bases of the junction left unmatched. The CDR3 sequence is 11 residues long. Germline V gene sequence: CDR1 SGHTA, CDR2 FQGTGA. The CDR3 DNA sequence: TGTGCCAGCAGTTCAGGGGGAGAAGCTTTCTTT. This encodes CASSSGGEAFF.

V and J are TRBV11-2 and TRBJ2-7; perhaps TRBD1 as D (6 bases). The germline V gene encodes CDR1 SGHAT and CDR2 FQNNGV. V shed 3 bases and J shed 2 bases, with 11 bases lying between them. There are 14 residues in the CDR3. The CDR3 protein is CASSFTRGTYEQYF. CDR3 in DNA: TGTGCCAGCAGCTTCACCAGGGGAACCTACGAGCAGTACTTC. Looking up the rest from reference TRBV11-2 and TRBJ2-7 gives the full variable domain: EAGVAQSPRYKIIEKRQSVAFWCNPISGHATLYWYQQILGQGPKLLIQFQNNGVVDDSQLPKDRFSAERLKGVDSTLKIQPAKLEDSAVYLCASSFTRGTYEQYFGPGTRLTVT.

The CDR3 DNA sequence: TGCGCCAGCAGCCAACCTAGCGGGACATGGACAGATACGCAGTATTTT. Translated, it gives CASSQPSGTWTDTQYF. The V and J genes are TRBV4-1 and TRBJ2-3; 9 nucleotides line up with TRBD2. V shed 2 bases, J shed 3 bases, and the junction held 6 bases outside the gene matches. The CDR3 totals 16 residues. Germline V gene sequence: CDR1 MGHRA, CDR2 YSYEKL.

This clone was picked up a small number of times. The rearrangement uses TRBV7-9 and TRBJ2-1; TRBD2 is a possible D gene (5 bases). Germline CDR1 is SEHNR and CDR2 is FQNEAQ (reference sequence). The length of the CDR3 is 11 residues. Trimming took 3 bases from V and 8 from J, leaving 5 bases between them. In DNA, the CDR3 is TGTGCCAGCAGCTTGGAGGATGAGCAGTTCTTC. It encodes CASSLEDEQFF.

This chain uses TRBV28 with TRBJ2-1, with 7 bases lining up with TRBD2. Germline CDR1 is MDHEN and CDR2 is SYDVKM. The CDR3 length is 16 residues. V lost 5 bases and J lost 1; bases outside the gene matches: 8. The chain's CDR3 is CASSGAGGSSYNEQFF. The CDR3 DNA reads as TGTGCCAGCAGTGGCGCAGGCGGGAGTTCCTACAATGAGCAGTTCTTC.

The chain has TRBV5-6 and TRBJ1-2, with D perhaps matching TRBD1 (6 bases). Trimming stripped 4 bases from V and 8 bases from J, with 33 bases between. Germline CDR1 SGHDT, CDR2 YYEEEE. This CDR3 contains 19 residues. DNA for the CDR3: TGTGCCAGCAGCCCCGATGGGACATCCTATTCCTCCGACATCTGGGGCTACACCTTC. This codes for CASSPDGTSYSSDIWGYTF. Drawing the rest from reference TRBV5-6 and TRBJ1-2, the complete variable domain is DAGVTQSPTHLIKTRGQQVTLRCSPKSGHDTVSWYQQALGQGPQFIFQYYEEEERQRGNFPDRFSGHQFPNYSSELNVNALLLGDSALYLCASSPDGTSYSSDIWGYTFGSGTRLTVV.

The chain employs TRBV3-1 (or the pseudogene TRBV3-2) and TRBJ2-7, with 8 positions matching TRBD1. The trim removed 3 bases at V and 2 bases at J, leaving 9 bases unmatched. CDR3 length: 16 residues. From germline, CDR1 is LGHDT and CDR2 YNNKEL (reference sequence). The CDR3 DNA reads as TGTGCCAGCAGCCAGTCTCGGACAGGGATTACCTACGAGCAGTACTTC. Translated, it gives CASSQSRTGITYEQYF.

The V gene is TRBV24-1, the J gene TRBJ2-1; 9 bases match TRBD1. The CDR3 spans 17 residues. V trimming: 9 bases; J trimming: 7 bases; junction bases outside the gene matches: 18. Germline-derived CDR1 and CDR2 are KGHDR and SFDVKD. CDR3 sequence reads: CATEAPPGQGDINEQFF. The DNA for the CDR3 is TGTGCCACCGAGGCCCCACCGGGACAGGGCGACATTAATGAGCAGTTCTTC.

This clone has only a few counts. The chain combines TRBV21-1 with TRBJ1-2; TRBD1 is the table's D call and was not checked against the DNA. TRBV21-1 is classified as a pseudogene. The CDR3 covers 15 residues. The CDR3 region is CASSKALDRNYGYTF. CDR3 bases: TGTGCCAGCAGCAAAGCGCTCGACAGGAACTATGGCTACACCTTC.

The rearrangement joins TRBV13 to TRBJ2-1; a weak D match, TRBD2 (6 bases). V lost 5 bases and J lost 9, with 23 bases in between. CDR1 is PRHDT and CDR2 is FYEKMQ in the germline V gene (reference sequence). The CDR3 totals 16 residues. Written as DNA, the CDR3 is TGTGCCAGCAGCCCCGAACGGTGGGACGGCGGGGCTGAGCAGTTCTTC. It is translated as CASSPERWDGGAEQFF.

The sample holds a few counts of this clone. The genes are TRBV28 and TRBJ1-2; D is undetermined. The CDR3 runs 14 residues. Germline-derived CDR1 and CDR2 are MDHEN and SYDVKM. Trimming took 5 bases from V and 7 from J, leaving 17 bases between them. In DNA, the CDR3 is TGTGCCAGCAGTCCGACCCTAGGCCCCACTGGCTACACCTTC. Protein: CASSPTLGPTGYTF.

The chain couples TRBV6-5 to TRBJ2-3; D might be TRBD2 (5 bases). V was trimmed by 6 bases and J by 5 bases, leaving 18 bases between them. Germline CDR1 and CDR2: MNHEY and SVGAGI. This CDR3 has 15 residues. CDR3 protein: CASSPGLPQGDTQYF. The DNA for the CDR3 is TGTGCCAGCAGCCCCGGACTCCCACAAGGAGATACGCAGTATTTT.